Here is one T cell receptor (beta chain) with its context. No antigen is known for it. This entry belongs to a study of a mutant IDH1 vaccine in newly diagnosed glioma. Study as a whole: Either 4-6 weeks after radiotherapy alone or alongside temozolomide, vaccination was begun. It was radiotherapy, temozolomide, or both that patients received previously, with most receiving both.

The method was immunoSEQ multiplex PCR; TCRdb's version includes in-frame clones alone and lacks a portion of them. The sample consists of some 60,000 clones, 75% to 90% of them appearing once. J gave up 6 bases and V 3 bases, and 8 bases lay outside the gene matches. The CDR3 length is 14 residues. Germline lookup yields CDR1 SGHRS and CDR2 YFSETQ. As to time point: week 11, during vaccination. A 20-mer mutant IDH1 peptide at 300 ug was injected subcutaneously with topical imiquimod. This chain joins TRBV5-1 and TRBJ2-7; 8 positions agree with TRBD1. The input for sequencing was PBMCs, taken from a glioma patient whose treatment included an IDH1 peptide vaccine. This TCR derives from a man aged 45 to 65 with glioma. This CDR3 is CASSSPQGASEQYF. CDR3 coding DNA: TGCGCCAGCAGCTCCCCCCAGGGGGCATCCGAGCAGTACTTC.